This T cell receptor (beta chain) derives from a study of vaccination and CD4 T cells after COVID-19. Study summary: Post-COVID specimens were obtained a median 101 days after diagnosis (range 35 to 161). A CEFX pool, an HIV-1 Nef pool, or else no peptide went into the control cultures.

A note on this clonotype: Antigen specificity is unknown.

Treatment reported: approximately 11-day PBMC culture with coronavirus spike peptide pools or control peptides (ViraFEST assay). Expanded clonotypes were found by TCR sequencing after peptide-pool stimulation (ViraFEST). The Oncomine TCR Beta short-read assay generated sequence data from the DNA of cultured CD4+ T cells. Cultures of CD4+ T cells served as the source for extracting genomic DNA. TCRdb re-called the PCR reads through MiXCR, storing one row per CDR3 protein. The sample includes about 10,000 distinct CDR3 sequences, 29% of them seen just once. CDR1 is SGHTA and CDR2 is FQGNSA in the germline V gene. Trimming cost V 0 bases and J 3 bases, with 12 bases left between them. This CDR3 is 15 amino acids long.

The clonotype originates from a human donor with COVID-19. The chain is built from TRBV7-2 and TRBJ2-7; D gene uncertain. Sequencing was carried out using cultured CD4+ T cells from blood. This chain's CDR3 is CASSLAMYTFYEQYF. CDR3 nucleotides: TGTGCCAGCAGCTTAGCTATGTACACATTCTACGAGCAGTACTTC.